Listed below are T cell receptor beta chains from one sample, sequenced in a study of low-dose radiotherapy and immunotherapy resistance in tumors. TCRdb ran MiXCR on the reads and lists one entry per CDR3 protein. The table includes under 90,000 distinct CDR3 sequences, 15% to 20% detected once. The material sequenced was PBMCs, taken before treatment. All receptors derive from a male donor with prostate cancer. Both conserved end residues are part of each CDR3. Fields, in order: V gene, clone size, J gene, D gene, CDR3 protein, CDR3 DNA. The D gene is left open where the match is weak. For some rows the clone size is stated as once, few or many, or as a class when expanded; others skip it.

V: TRBV13
size: many
J: TRBJ2-7
D: NA
CDR3: CASSLIPGAQYEQYF
DNA: TGTGCCAGCAGCTTAATCCCGGGGGCGCAGTACGAGCAGTACTTC

V: TRBV7-3
size: many
J: TRBJ2-5
D: NA
CDR3: CASAPQGSSETQYF
DNA: TGTGCCAGCGCCCCACAGGGTTCCTCAGAGACCCAGTACTTC

V: TRBV19
size: NA
J: TRBJ2-6
D: NA
CDR3: CASYAGGGANVLTF
DNA: TGTGCCAGCTACGCAGGTGGAGGGGCCAACGTCCTGACTTTC

V: TRBV5-1
size: many
J: TRBJ1-4
D: TRBD1
CDR3: CASRSTGTAHEKLFF
DNA: TGCGCCAGCAGATCCACCGGGACAGCCCATGAAAAACTGTTTTTT

V: TRBV19
size: many
J: TRBJ1-2
D: TRBD1
CDR3: CASTTTGKPNYGYTF
DNA: TGTGCCAGTACCACGACAGGGAAGCCTAACTATGGCTACACCTTC

V: TRBV30
size: many
J: TRBJ1-2
D: NA
CDR3: CAGGDLGPYGYTF
DNA: TGTGCCGGAGGGGACTTAGGGCCCTATGGCTACACCTTC

V: TRBV7-9
size: many
J: TRBJ1-2
D: TRBD1
CDR3: CASSAGQGIYGYTF
DNA: TGTGCCAGCAGCGCCGGACAGGGGATTTATGGCTACACCTTC

V: TRBV6-2/TRBV6-3
size: many
J: TRBJ2-1
D: NA
CDR3: CASGARSYNEQFF
DNA: TGTGCCAGCGGGGCGCGCTCCTACAATGAGCAGTTCTTC

V: TRBV5-1
size: many
J: TRBJ2-1
D: NA
CDR3: CASSFGLGLNEQFF
DNA: TGCGCCAGCAGCTTTGGTCTGGGGTTAAATGAGCAGTTCTTC

V: TRBV29-1
size: many
J: TRBJ2-5
D: TRBD2
CDR3: CSVDGPSGGRETQYF
DNA: TGCAGCGTTGATGGGCCTAGCGGGGGGCGGGAGACCCAGTACTTC

V: TRBV2
size: many
J: TRBJ1-5
D: NA
CDR3: CASSVIDSNQPQHF
DNA: TGTGCCAGCAGTGTCATAGATAGCAATCAGCCCCAGCATTTT

V: TRBV30
size: many
J: TRBJ2-2
D: NA
CDR3: CAWAVGNTGELFF
DNA: TGTGCCTGGGCGGTTGGGAACACCGGGGAGCTGTTTTTT

V: TRBV2
size: many
J: TRBJ2-5
D: NA
CDR3: CASSEQGEETQYF
DNA: TGTGCCAGCAGTGAACAGGGAGAGGAGACCCAGTACTTC

V: TRBV27
size: many
J: TRBJ1-4
D: NA
CDR3: CASSFSSGGEKLFF
DNA: TGTGCCAGCAGTTTTTCTTCGGGGGGCGAAAAACTGTTTTTT

V: TRBV5-1
size: many
J: TRBJ2-7
D: NA
CDR3: CASARGGTSSYEQYF
DNA: TGCGCCAGCGCGCGAGGTGGGACGAGCTCCTACGAGCAGTACTTC

V: TRBV12-5
size: many
J: TRBJ2-5
D: NA
CDR3: CASGLARVETQYF
DNA: TGTGCTAGTGGTTTGGCCAGGGTAGAGACCCAGTACTTC

V: TRBV11-2
size: many
J: TRBJ2-7
D: NA
CDR3: CASSLFADEQYF
DNA: TGTGCCAGCAGCTTATTTGCTGACGAGCAGTACTTC

V: TRBV12-3/TRBV12-4
size: few
J: TRBJ2-3
D: NA
CDR3: CASSSWDSTDTQYF
DNA: TGTGCCAGCAGTTCCTGGGACTCCACAGATACGCAGTATTTT

V: TRBV5-1
size: few
J: TRBJ2-3
D: NA
CDR3: CASTLEQQHTDTQYF
DNA: TGCGCCAGCACCCTTGAACAACAACACACAGATACGCAGTATTTT

V: TRBV2
size: many
J: TRBJ2-3
D: NA
CDR3: CAAKGTGRDTQYF
DNA: TGTGCCGCAAAGGGTACAGGACGAGATACGCAGTATTTT

V: TRBV5-1
size: many
J: TRBJ2-7
D: TRBD2
CDR3: CASSTTSATYEQYF
DNA: TGCGCCAGCAGCACGACTAGCGCGACCTACGAGCAGTACTTC

V: TRBV20-1
size: many
J: TRBJ2-1
D: NA
CDR3: CSARDMAGAFYNEQFF
DNA: TGCAGTGCTAGAGATATGGCGGGGGCTTTCTACAATGAGCAGTTCTTC

V: TRBV21-1
size: many
J: TRBJ2-1
D: NA
CDR3: CASSKPLTSGGNPSYNEQFF
DNA: TGTGCCAGCAGCAAGCCCTTGACTAGCGGGGGCAACCCCTCCTACAATGAGCAGTTCTTC

V: TRBV6-8
size: NA
J: TRBJ1-1
D: NA
CDR3: CASKVFMNTEAFF
DNA: TGTGCCAGCAAGGTATTCATGAACACTGAAGCTTTCTTT

V: TRBV12-5
size: many
J: TRBJ1-5
D: NA
CDR3: CASGWGPWDQPQHF
DNA: TGTGCTAGTGGTTGGGGGCCGTGGGATCAGCCCCAGCATTTT

V: TRBV6-5
size: many
J: TRBJ2-5
D: NA
CDR3: CASGAQGQETQYF
DNA: TGTGCCAGCGGGGCCCAGGGACAAGAGACCCAGTACTTC

V: TRBV5-5
size: many
J: TRBJ2-2
D: NA
CDR3: CASSLEGNFAGELFF
DNA: TGTGCCAGCAGCCTAGAGGGAAACTTCGCCGGGGAGCTGTTTTTT